This TCR beta chain was captured by sequencing in a study of T cells in Graves' hyperthyroidism and ophthalmopathy. Points from the study as a whole: Most thyroid clonotypes expanded above 0.001 appeared in blood too.

Worth noting for this clonotype: No antigen is known for it.

The authors obtained PBMCs from over 8 ml of fresh peripheral blood. V was clipped by 1 base and J by 7 bases, with 11 bases between them. This CDR3 spans 15 amino acids. CDR1 and CDR2 (germline): KGHSH, LQKENI. From RNA transcripts, TCR beta CDR3 regions were amplified. The primer set for the first-round RT-PCR of the TCR CDR3 was HTBI. One entry per CDR3 protein results from TCRdb running MiXCR on the multiplex PCR reads. The sample gives a few hundred thousand distinct CDR3 sequences, 12% to 15% of which show up once; 30% to 35% is in the top ten. Sequencing input: blood. This clonotype originated in a woman aged 40 to 50 with Graves' ophthalmopathy. The chain recombines TRBV18 with TRBJ1-6; D is uncertain. The CDR3 protein is CASSPLGSGNSPLHF. Written as DNA, the CDR3 is TGTGCCAGCTCACCACTCGGTTCAGGAAATTCACCCCTCCACTTT. Complete variable domain (other parts from reference TRBV18 and TRBJ1-6): NAGVMQNPRHLVRRRGQEARLRCSPMKGHSHVYWYRQLPEEGLKFMVYLQKENIIDESGMPKERFSAEFPKEGPSILRIQQVVRGDSAAYFCASSPLGSGNSPLHFGNGTRLTVT.